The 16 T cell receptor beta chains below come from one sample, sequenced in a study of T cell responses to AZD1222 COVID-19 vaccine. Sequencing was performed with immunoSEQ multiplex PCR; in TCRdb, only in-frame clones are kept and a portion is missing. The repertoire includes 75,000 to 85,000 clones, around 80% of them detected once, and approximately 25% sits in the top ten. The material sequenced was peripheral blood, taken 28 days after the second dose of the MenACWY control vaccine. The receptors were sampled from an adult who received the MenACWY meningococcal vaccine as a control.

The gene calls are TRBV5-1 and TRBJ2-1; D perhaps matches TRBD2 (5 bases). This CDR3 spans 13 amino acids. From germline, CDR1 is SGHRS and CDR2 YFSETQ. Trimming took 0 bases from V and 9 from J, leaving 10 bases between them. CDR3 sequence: CASSLGWAGEQFF. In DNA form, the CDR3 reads TGCGCCAGCAGCTTGGGGTGGGCGGGTGAGCAGTTCTTC.

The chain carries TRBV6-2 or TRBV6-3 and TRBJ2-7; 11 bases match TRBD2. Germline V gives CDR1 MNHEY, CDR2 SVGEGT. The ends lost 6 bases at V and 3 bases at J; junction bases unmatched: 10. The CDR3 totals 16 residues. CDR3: CASSPTSGGALYEQYF. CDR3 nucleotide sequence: TGTGCCAGCAGCCCTACTAGCGGGGGAGCCCTCTACGAGCAGTACTTC.

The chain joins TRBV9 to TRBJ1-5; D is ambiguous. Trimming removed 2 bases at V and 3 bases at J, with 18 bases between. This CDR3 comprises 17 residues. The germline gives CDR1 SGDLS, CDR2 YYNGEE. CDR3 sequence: CASSVFPRTESNQPQHF. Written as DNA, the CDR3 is TGTGCCAGCAGCGTTTTCCCCCGGACCGAATCCAATCAGCCCCAGCATTTT.

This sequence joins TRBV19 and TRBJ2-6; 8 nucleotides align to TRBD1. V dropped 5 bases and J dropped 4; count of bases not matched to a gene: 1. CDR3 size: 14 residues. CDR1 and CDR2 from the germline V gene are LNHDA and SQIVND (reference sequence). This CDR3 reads CASSQGAGANVLTF. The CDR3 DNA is TGTGCCAGTAGTCAGGGGGCAGGGGCCAACGTCCTGACTTTC.

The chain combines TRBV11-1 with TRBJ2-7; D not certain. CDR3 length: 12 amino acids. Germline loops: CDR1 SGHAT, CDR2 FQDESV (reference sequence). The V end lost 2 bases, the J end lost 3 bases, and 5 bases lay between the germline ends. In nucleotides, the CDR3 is TGTGCCAGCAGCTTAAACAGCTACGAGCAGTACTTC. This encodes CASSLNSYEQYF. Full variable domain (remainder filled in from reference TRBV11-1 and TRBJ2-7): EAEVAQSPRYKITEKSQAVAFWCDPISGHATLYWYRQILGQGPELLVQFQDESVVDDSQLPKDRFSAERLKGVDSTLKIQPAELGDSAMYLCASSLNSYEQYFGPGTRLTVT.

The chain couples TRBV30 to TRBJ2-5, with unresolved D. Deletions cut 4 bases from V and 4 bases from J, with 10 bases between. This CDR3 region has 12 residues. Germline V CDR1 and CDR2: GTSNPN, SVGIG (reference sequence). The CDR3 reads CAWNIVGETQYF. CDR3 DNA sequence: TGTGCCTGGAATATAGTAGGAGAGACCCAGTACTTC.

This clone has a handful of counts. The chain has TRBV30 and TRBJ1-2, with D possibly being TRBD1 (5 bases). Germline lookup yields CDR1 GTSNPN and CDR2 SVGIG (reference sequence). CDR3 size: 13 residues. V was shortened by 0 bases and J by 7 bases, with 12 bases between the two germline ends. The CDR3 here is CAWSVGQGGGYTF. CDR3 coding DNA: TGTGCCTGGAGTGTTGGTCAGGGAGGTGGCTACACCTTC. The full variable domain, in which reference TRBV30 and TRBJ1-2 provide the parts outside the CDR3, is SQTIHQWPATLVQPVGSPLSLECTVEGTSNPNLYWYRQAAGRGLQLLFYSVGIGQISSEVPQNLSASRPQDRQFILSSKKLLLSDSGFYLCAWSVGQGGGYTFGSGTRLTVV.

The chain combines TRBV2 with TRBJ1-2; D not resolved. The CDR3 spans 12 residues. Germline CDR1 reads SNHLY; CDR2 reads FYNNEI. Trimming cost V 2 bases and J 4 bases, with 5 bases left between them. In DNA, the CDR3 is TGTGCCAGCAGTGAACGAACCTATGGCTACACCTTC. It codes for CASSERTYGYTF.

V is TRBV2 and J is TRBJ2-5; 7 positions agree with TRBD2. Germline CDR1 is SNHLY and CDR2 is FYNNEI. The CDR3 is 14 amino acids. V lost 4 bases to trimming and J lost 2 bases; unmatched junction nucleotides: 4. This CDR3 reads CASSVASGQETQYF. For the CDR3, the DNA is TGTGCCAGCAGTGTGGCTAGCGGTCAAGAGACCCAGTACTTC. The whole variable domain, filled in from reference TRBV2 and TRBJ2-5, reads EPEVTQTPSHQVTQMGQEVILRCVPISNHLYFYWYRQILGQKVEFLVSFYNNEISEKSEIFDDQFSVERPDGSNFTLKIRSTKLEDSAMYFCASSVASGQETQYFGPGTRLLVL.

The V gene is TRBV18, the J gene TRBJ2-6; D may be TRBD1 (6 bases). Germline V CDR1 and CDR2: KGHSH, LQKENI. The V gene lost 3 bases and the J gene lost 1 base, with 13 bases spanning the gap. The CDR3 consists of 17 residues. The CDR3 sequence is CASSPNSQGSGANVLTF. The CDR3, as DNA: TGTGCCAGCTCACCTAATTCACAGGGATCTGGGGCCAACGTCCTGACTTTC. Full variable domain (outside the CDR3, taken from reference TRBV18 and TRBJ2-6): NAGVMQNPRHLVRRRGQEARLRCSPMKGHSHVYWYRQLPEEGLKFMVYLQKENIIDESGMPKERFSAEFPKEGPSILRIQQVVRGDSAAYFCASSPNSQGSGANVLTFGAGSRLTVL.

CDR3 DNA: TGCGCCAGCAGGGCGGTTCCGGCGCTCCAAGAGACCCAGTACTTC. Translating it yields CASRAVPALQETQYF. The chain uses TRBV5-1 and TRBJ2-5; D remains ambiguous. V lost 5 bases, J lost 1 base, and 15 bases lay in between. This CDR3 contains 15 residues. Germline CDR1 reads SGHRS; CDR2 reads YFSETQ. The full variable domain, in which reference TRBV5-1 and TRBJ2-5 provide the parts outside the CDR3, is KAGVTQTPRYLIKTRGQQVTLSCSPISGHRSVSWYQQTPGQGLQFLFEYFSETQRNKGNFPGRFSGRQFSNSRSEMNVSTLELGDSALYLCASRAVPALQETQYFGPGTRLLVL.

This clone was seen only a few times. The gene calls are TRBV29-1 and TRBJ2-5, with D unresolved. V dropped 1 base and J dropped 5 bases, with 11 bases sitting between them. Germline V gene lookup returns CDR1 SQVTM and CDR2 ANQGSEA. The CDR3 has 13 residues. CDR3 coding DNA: TGCAGCGTTGAAGGCGTAGGTAGGGAGACCCAGTACTTC. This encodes CSVEGVGRETQYF.

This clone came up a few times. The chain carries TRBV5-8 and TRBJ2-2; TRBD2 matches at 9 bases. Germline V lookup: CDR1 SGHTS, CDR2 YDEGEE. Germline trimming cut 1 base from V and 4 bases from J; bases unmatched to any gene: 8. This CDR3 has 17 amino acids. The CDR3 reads CASSLTRTAGGTGELFF. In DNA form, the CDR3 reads TGTGCCAGCAGCTTGACCCGGACAGCGGGAGGCACCGGGGAGCTGTTTTTT.

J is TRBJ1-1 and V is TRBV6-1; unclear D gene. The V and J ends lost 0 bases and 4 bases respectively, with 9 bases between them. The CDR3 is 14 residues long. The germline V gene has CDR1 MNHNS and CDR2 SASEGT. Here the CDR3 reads CASSEARGFTEAFF. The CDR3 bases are TGTGCCAGCAGTGAAGCGCGGGGTTTCACTGAAGCTTTCTTT.

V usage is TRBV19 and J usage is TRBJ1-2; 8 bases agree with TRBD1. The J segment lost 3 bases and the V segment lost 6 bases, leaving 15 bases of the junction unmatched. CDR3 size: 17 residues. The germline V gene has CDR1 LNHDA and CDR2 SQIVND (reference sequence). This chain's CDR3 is CASSLEGARGHHYGYTF. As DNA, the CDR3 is TGTGCCAGTAGCCTAGAGGGGGCCAGGGGGCATCACTATGGCTACACCTTC. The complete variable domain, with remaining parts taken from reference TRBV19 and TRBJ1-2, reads DGGITQSPKYLFRKEGQNVTLSCEQNLNHDAMYWYRQDPGQGLRLIYYSQIVNDFQKGDIAEGYSVSREKKESFPLTVTSAQKNPTAFYLCASSLEGARGHHYGYTFGSGTRLTVV.

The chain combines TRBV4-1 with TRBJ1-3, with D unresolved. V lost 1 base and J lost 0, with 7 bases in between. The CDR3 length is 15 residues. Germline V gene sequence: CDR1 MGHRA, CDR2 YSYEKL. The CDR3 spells CASSQALPSGNTIYF. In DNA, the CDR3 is TGCGCCAGCAGCCAAGCACTACCCTCTGGAAACACCATATATTTT.